These T cell receptor beta chains were read from a single sample in a study of shared clonotypes between healthy human individuals. Generated by immunoSEQ multiplex PCR, the TCRdb table keeps only in-frame clones and is missing some. There are a few million clones in the sample; more than 90% occur only once, and around 0.14% lies in the top ten. The sequenced sample consisted of naive CD4+ T cells sorted from blood. Receptors were obtained from a man aged 18 to 29 in good health. Both conserved end residues are part of each CDR3. D genes are given only for firm matches. Some rows mark clone size as missing; the rest say once, few, many or name a class of expanded clone.

d_gene	v_gene	abundance	j_gene	len	CDR3aa	CDR3nt
-	TRBV5-1	once	TRBJ2-1	14	CASSHQTLYNEQFF	TGCGCCAGCAGCCACCAGACACTATACAATGAGCAGTTCTTC
TRBD1	TRBV10-3	-	TRBJ1-6	14	CASGDRQGTSPLHF	TGTGCCAGCGGCGACAGACAGGGAACTTCACCCCTCCACTTT
TRBD1	TRBV19	-	TRBJ1-5	15	CASSPGTASNQPQHF	TGTGCCAGTAGTCCAGGGACAGCTAGCAATCAGCCCCAGCATTTT
-	TRBV4-1	once	TRBJ2-7	16	CASSQTPRADGYEQYF	TGCGCCAGCAGCCAGACGCCCCGAGCTGATGGGTACGAGCAGTACTTC
-	TRBV10-3	-	TRBJ2-3	15	CAISESRRNADTQYF	TGTGCCATCAGTGAGTCAAGACGAAATGCAGATACGCAGTATTTT
-	TRBV28	-	TRBJ1-2	14	CGARDPNPNYGYTF	TGTGGGGCGAGGGACCCAAATCCTAACTATGGCTACACCTTC
TRBD1	TRBV7-9	-	TRBJ1-4	13	CASSLGTGEKLFF	TGTGCCAGCAGCTTAGGGACAGGTGAAAAACTGTTTTTT
TRBD2	TRBV7-2	-	TRBJ2-3	15	CASSPGTSKTDTQYF	TGTGCCAGCAGCCCAGGGACTAGCAAAACAGATACGCAGTATTTT
TRBD1	TRBV7-2	-	TRBJ1-4	14	CASSWDRGGEKLFF	TGTGCCAGCAGCTGGGACAGGGGAGGAGAAAAACTGTTTTTT
-	TRBV7-3	-	TRBJ2-1	13	CASSLDFGNEQFF	TGTGCCAGCAGCCTGGACTTTGGCAATGAGCAGTTCTTC
-	TRBV25-1	-	TRBJ1-2	13	CASSETGSYGYTF	TGTGCCAGCAGTGAAACCGGGAGCTATGGCTACACCTTC
-	TRBV25-1	-	TRBJ2-3	16	CASSEKFGPGTDTQYF	TGTGCCAGCAGTGAAAAGTTCGGGCCTGGCACAGATACGCAGTATTTT
-	TRBV18	-	TRBJ1-1	13	CASSPLAGTEAFF	TGTGCCAGCTCACCACTGGCAGGGACTGAAGCTTTCTTT
-	TRBV5-4	-	TRBJ1-2	12	CASSLLLYGYTF	TGTGCCAGCAGCTTGTTGCTATATGGCTACACCTTC
TRBD1	TRBV29-1	few	TRBJ1-5	13	CSVGQGSNQPQHF	TGCAGCGTGGGACAGGGGAGCAATCAGCCCCAGCATTTT
TRBD2	TRBV9	-	TRBJ2-2	16	CASSVGLAVNTGELFF	TGTGCCAGCAGCGTAGGACTAGCGGTAAACACCGGGGAGCTGTTTTTT
-	TRBV4-1	few	TRBJ1-1	13	CASSQGPETEAFF	TGCGCCAGCAGCCAAGGACCTGAGACTGAAGCTTTCTTT
-	TRBV29-1	-	TRBJ2-5	13	CSGLLGGPETQYF	TGCAGCGGCCTACTCGGGGGCCCAGAGACCCAGTACTTC
TRBD1	TRBV7-9	-	TRBJ2-6	16	CASSFGQGTGANVLTF	TGTGCCAGCAGCTTCGGACAGGGGACCGGGGCCAACGTCCTGACTTTC
-	TRBV7-2	-	TRBJ2-1	12	CASSLDSNEQFF	TGTGCCAGCAGCTTAGACAGTAATGAGCAGTTCTTC
TRBD1	TRBV10-3	-	TRBJ2-7	14	CAINSGQGTGEQYF	TGTGCCATCAATTCGGGACAGGGAACGGGCGAGCAGTACTTC
TRBD1	TRBV11-2	-	TRBJ1-4	14	CASSLGDRVEKLFF	TGTGCCAGCAGCTTAGGGGACAGGGTTGAAAAACTGTTTTTT
-	TRBV4-3	-	TRBJ2-3	15	CASSQGGGSTDTQYF	TGCGCCAGCAGCCAAGGTGGGGGTTCCACAGATACGCAGTATTTT
-	TRBV2	-	TRBJ1-2	16	CASHTSGTALGYGYTF	TGTGCCAGCCATACATCGGGGACGGCACTGGGCTATGGCTACACCTTC
-	TRBV5-1	-	TRBJ1-4	14	CASSFLGVDEKLFF	TGCGCCAGCAGCTTTCTGGGGGTGGACGAAAAACTGTTTTTT
-	TRBV27	-	TRBJ1-4	14	CASSFHRVGEKLFF	TGTGCCAGCAGTTTTCACAGAGTCGGCGAAAAACTGTTTTTT
TRBD2	TRBV5-1	once	TRBJ2-5	14	CASSSGLALETQYF	TGCGCCAGCAGCTCCGGACTAGCTTTAGAGACCCAGTACTTC
-	TRBV28	-	TRBJ2-7	15	CASSLSPGLAYEQYF	TGTGCCAGCAGTTTATCCCCCGGGCTGGCCTACGAGCAGTACTTC
-	TRBV6-6	-	TRBJ1-5	14	CASSQVTSNQPQHF	TGTGCCAGCAGTCAGGTAACTAGCAATCAGCCCCAGCATTTT